The clone carrying this T cell receptor beta chain was observed at least ten times. Its antigen is undetermined. The data originate from a study of response to subunit inactivated influenza vaccine. MiXCR, run by TCRdb on the RT-PCR reads, gives a single entry per CDR3 protein. The table includes 500,000 to 600,000 distinct CDR3 sequences, 10% to 15% detected once. The CDR3 consists of 14 residues. Germline CDR1 is LGHDT and CDR2 is YNNKEL (reference sequence). V was trimmed by 2 bases and J by 0 bases, leaving 8 bases between them. General study points: It was the authors' suggestion that each seasonal influenza vaccination recruits few new T cells.

The sequence was obtained from a man aged 45-60 years who received an inactivated influenza vaccine. This material consisted of PBMCs from blood, taken roughly 45 days after vaccination. The chain is built from TRBV3-1 and TRBJ2-7; no clear D gene. DNA for the CDR3: TGTGCCAGCAGCCAACTACAAAGCTCCTACGAGCAGTACTTC. Translating gives CASSQLQSSYEQYF.